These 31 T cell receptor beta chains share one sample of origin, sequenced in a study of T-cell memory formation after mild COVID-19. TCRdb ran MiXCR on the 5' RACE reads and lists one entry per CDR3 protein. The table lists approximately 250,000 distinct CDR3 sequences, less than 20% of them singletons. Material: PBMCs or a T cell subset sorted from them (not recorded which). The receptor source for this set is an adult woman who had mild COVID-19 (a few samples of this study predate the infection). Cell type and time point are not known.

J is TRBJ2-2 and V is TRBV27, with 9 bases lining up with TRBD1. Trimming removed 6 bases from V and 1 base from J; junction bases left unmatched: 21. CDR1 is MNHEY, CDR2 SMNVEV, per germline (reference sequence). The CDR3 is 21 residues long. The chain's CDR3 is CASRRIPPGQGWMGNTGELFF. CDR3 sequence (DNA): TGTGCCAGCAGGAGAATACCTCCGGGACAGGGTTGGATGGGGAACACCGGGGAGCTGTTTTTT.

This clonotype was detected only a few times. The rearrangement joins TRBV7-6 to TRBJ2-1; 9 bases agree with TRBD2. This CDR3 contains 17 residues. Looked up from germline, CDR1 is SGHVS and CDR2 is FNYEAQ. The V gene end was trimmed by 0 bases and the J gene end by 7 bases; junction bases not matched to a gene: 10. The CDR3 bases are TGTGCCAGCAGCTTAGCGTCCAGGACTAGCGCGGGGAATGAGCAGTTCTTC. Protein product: CASSLASRTSAGNEQFF.

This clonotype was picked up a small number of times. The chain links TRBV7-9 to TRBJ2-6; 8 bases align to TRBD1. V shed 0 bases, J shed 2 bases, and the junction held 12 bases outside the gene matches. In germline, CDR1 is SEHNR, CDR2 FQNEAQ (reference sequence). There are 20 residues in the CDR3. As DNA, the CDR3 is TGTGCCAGCAGCTTAGCACAGGGGGATTATGGTTCTCCTGGGGCCAACGTCCTGACTTTC. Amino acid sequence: CASSLAQGDYGSPGANVLTF.

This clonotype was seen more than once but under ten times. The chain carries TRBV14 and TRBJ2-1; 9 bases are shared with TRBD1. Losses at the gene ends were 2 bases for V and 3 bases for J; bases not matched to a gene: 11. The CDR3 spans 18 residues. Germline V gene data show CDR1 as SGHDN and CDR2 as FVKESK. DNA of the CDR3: TGTGCCAGCAGCCAAATGTTAGGGACAGGGCTGATCTACAATGAGCAGTTCTTC. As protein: CASSQMLGTGLIYNEQFF. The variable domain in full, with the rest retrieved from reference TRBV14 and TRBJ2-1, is EAGVTQFPSHSVIEKGQTVTLRCDPISGHDNLYWYRRVMGKEIKFLLHFVKESKQDESGMPNNRFLAERTGGTYSTLKVQPAELEDSGVYFCASSQMLGTGLIYNEQFFGPGTRLTVL.

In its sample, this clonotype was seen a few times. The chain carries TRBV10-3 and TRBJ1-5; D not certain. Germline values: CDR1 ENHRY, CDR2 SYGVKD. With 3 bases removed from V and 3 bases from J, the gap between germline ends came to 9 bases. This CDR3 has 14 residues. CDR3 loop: CAISDSGFNQPQHF. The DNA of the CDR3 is TGTGCCATCAGTGATTCGGGATTCAATCAGCCCCAGCATTTT.

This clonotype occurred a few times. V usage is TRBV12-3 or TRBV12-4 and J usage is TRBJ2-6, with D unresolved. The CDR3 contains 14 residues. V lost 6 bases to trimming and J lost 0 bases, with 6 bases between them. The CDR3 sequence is CASRTASGANVLTF. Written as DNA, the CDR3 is TGTGCCAGCAGGACGGCCTCTGGGGCCAACGTCCTGACTTTC.

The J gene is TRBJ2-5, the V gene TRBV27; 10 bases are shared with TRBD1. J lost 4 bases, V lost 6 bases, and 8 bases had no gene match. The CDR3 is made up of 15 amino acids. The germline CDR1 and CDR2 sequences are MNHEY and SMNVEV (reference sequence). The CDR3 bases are TGTGCCAGCAGAGCGGGGACAGGGGTACGAGAGACCCAGTACTTC. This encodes CASRAGTGVRETQYF.

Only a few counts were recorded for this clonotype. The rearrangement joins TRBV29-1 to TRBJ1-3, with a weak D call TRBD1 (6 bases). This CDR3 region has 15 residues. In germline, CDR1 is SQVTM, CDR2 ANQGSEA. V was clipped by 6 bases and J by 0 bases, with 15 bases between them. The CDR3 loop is CSVGRGASSGNTIYF. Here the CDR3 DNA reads TGCAGCGTCGGGAGGGGGGCCAGCTCTGGAAACACCATATATTTT.

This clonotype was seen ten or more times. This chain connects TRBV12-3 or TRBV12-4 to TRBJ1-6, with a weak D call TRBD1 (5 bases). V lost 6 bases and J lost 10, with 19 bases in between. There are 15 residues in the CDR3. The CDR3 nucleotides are TGTGCCAGCAGGAGGGACGGAGGTTTAGGATCACCCCTCCACTTT. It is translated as CASRRDGGLGSPLHF.

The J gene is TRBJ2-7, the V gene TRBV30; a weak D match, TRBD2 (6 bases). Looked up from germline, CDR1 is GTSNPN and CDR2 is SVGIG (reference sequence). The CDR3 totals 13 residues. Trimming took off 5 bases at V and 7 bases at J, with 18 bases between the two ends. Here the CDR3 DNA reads TGTGCCTGGGGCCGGAGGGCCACCTGGGAGCAGTACTTC. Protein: CAWGRRATWEQYF.

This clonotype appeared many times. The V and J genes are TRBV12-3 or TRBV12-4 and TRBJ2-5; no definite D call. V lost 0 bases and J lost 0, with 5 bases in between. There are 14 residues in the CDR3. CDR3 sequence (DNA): TGTGCCAGCAGTTTAGCAGGGTACCAAGAGACCCAGTACTTC. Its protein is CASSLAGYQETQYF.

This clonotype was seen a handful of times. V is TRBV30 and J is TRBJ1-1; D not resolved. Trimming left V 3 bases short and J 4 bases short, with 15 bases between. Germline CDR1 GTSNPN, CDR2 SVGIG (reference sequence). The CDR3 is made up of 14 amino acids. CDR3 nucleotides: TGTGCCTGGAGCCGCAGGAATTCGGTCACTGAAGCTTTCTTT. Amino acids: CAWSRRNSVTEAFF.

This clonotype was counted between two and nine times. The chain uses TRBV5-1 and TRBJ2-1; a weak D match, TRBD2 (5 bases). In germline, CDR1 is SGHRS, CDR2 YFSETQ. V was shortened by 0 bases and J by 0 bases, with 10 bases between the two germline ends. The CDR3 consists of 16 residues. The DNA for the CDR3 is TGCGCCAGCAGCTTGGGCAGCGGAGGCTCCTACAATGAGCAGTTCTTC. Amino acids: CASSLGSGGSYNEQFF.

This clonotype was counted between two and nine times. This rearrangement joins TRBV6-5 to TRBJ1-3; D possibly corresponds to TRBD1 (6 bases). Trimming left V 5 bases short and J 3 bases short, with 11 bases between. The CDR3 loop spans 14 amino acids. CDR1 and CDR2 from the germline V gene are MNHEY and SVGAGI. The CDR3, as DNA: TGTGCCAGCAGTGAGGGGGGGAATGGAAACACCATATATTTT. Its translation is CASSEGGNGNTIYF.

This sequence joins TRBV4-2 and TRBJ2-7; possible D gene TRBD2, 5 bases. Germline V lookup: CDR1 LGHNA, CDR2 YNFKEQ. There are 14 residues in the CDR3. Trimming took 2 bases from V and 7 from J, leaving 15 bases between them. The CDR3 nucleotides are TGTGCCAGCAGCCAATCCGGCGGGTGGCGGGAGCAGTACTTC. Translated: CASSQSGGWREQYF.

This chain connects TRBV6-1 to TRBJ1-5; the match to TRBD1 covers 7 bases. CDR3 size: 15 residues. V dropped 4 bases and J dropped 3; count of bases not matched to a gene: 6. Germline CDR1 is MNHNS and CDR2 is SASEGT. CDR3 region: CASSGTGTVNQPQHF. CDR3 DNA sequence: TGTGCCAGCAGTGGTACAGGGACAGTCAATCAGCCCCAGCATTTT.

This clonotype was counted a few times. CDR3 in amino acids: CASSNTGNTEAFF. CDR3 DNA sequence: TGTGCCAGCAGTAATACGGGGAACACTGAAGCTTTCTTT. V is TRBV12-3 or TRBV12-4 and J is TRBJ1-1; D is unclear. This CDR3 has 13 residues. Trimming stripped 5 bases from V and 1 base from J, with 8 bases between.

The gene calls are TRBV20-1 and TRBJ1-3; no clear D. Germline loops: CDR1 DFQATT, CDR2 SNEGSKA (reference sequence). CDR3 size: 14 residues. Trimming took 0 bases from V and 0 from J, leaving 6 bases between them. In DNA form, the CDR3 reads TGCAGTGCTAGAGATTCCGGCTCTGGAAACACCATATATTTT. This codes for CSARDSGSGNTIYF.

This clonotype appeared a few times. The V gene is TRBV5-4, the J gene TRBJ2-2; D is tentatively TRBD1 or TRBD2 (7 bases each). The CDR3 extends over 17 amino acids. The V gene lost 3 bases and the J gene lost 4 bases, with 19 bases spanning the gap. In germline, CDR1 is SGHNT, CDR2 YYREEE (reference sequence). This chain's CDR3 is CASSSGGLIRSTGELFF. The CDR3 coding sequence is TGTGCCAGCAGCTCAGGGGGACTAATTCGATCCACCGGGGAGCTGTTTTTT.

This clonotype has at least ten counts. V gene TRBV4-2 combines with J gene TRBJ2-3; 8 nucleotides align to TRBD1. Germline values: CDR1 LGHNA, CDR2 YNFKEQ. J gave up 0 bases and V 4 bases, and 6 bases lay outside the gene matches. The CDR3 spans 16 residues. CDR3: CASSPRGTGSTDTQYF. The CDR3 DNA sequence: TGTGCCAGCAGCCCTAGGGGGACAGGAAGCACAGATACGCAGTATTTT.

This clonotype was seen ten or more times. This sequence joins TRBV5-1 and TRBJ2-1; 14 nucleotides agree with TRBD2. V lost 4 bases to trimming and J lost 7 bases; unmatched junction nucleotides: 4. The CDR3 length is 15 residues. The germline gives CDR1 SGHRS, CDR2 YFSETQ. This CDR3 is CASSPGTSGSNEQFF. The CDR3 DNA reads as TGCGCCAGCAGCCCCGGGACTAGCGGGAGTAATGAGCAGTTCTTC.

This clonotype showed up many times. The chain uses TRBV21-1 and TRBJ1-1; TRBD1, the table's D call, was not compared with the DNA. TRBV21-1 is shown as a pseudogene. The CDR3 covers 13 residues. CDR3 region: CASSKGANTEAFF. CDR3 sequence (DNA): TGTGCCAGCAGCAAGGGGGCGAACACTGAAGCTTTCTTT.

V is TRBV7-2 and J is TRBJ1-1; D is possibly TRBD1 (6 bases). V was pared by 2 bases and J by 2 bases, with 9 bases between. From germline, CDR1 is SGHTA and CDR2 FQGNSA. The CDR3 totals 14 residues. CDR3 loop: CASSLIRGNTEAFF. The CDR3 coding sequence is TGTGCCAGCAGCTTAATCAGGGGAAACACTGAAGCTTTCTTT.

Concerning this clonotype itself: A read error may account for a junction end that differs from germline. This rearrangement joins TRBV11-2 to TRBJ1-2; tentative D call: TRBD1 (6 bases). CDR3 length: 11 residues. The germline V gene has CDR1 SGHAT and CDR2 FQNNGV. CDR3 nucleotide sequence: TGTGCCAGCAGCTCGCGGACAGTTAAGCGATTC. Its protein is CASSSRTVKRF.

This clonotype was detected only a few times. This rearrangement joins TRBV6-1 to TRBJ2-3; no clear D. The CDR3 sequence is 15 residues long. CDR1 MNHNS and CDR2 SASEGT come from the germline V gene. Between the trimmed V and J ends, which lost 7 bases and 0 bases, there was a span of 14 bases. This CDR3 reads CASIYSFFSTDTQYF. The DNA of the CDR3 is TGTGCCAGCATTTATTCTTTCTTTAGCACAGATACGCAGTATTTT.

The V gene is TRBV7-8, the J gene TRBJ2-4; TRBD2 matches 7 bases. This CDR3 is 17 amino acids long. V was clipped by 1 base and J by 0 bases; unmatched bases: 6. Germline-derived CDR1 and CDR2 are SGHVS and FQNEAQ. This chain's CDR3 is CASSLVQGGVAKNIQYF. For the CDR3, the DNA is TGTGCCAGCAGCTTAGTGCAGGGAGGGGTAGCCAAAAACATTCAGTACTTC.

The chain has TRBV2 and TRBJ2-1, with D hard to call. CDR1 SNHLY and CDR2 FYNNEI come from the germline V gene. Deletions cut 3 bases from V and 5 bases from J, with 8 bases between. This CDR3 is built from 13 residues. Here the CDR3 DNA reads TGTGCCAGCAGTGAGTCGCGCAACAATGAGCAGTTCTTC. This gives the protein CASSESRNNEQFF.

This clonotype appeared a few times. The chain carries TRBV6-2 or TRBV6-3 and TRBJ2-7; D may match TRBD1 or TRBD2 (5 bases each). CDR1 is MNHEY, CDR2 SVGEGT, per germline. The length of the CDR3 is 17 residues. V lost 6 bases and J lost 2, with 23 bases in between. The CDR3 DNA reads TGTGCCAGCAGCAACCCCAATGGGACCTCGAAACCCTACGAGCAGTACTTC. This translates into CASSNPNGTSKPYEQYF.

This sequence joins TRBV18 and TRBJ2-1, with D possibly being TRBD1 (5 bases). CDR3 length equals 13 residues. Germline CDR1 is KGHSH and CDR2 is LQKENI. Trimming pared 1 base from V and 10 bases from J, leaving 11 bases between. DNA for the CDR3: TGTGCCAGCTCACCACAGGGAAGGGGCGAGCAGTTCTTC. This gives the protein CASSPQGRGEQFF.

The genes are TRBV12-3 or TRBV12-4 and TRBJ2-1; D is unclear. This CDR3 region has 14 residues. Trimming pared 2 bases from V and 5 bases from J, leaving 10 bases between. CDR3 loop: CASSLTRLNNEQFF. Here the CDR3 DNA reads TGTGCCAGCAGTTTAACCAGGCTTAACAATGAGCAGTTCTTC.

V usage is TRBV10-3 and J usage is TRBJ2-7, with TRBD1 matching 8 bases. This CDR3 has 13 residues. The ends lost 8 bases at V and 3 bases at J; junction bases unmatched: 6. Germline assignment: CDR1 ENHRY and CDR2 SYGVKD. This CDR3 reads CAIWGQEYYEQYF. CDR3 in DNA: TGTGCCATCTGGGGACAGGAGTACTACGAGCAGTACTTC.